A single sample is the source of the 26 T cell receptor beta chains below, sequenced in a study of somatic mutations in cytotoxic T cells in rheumatoid arthritis. TCRdb's table, derived via immunoSEQ multiplex PCR, lists solely in-frame clones and lacks some. The sample lists roughly 5,000 clones, about 82% occurring once. The material sequenced was CD8+ T cells sorted from blood. The receptors come from a woman in her 50s with rheumatoid arthritis.

The V gene is TRBV25-1, the J gene TRBJ1-5; no firm D call. Germline CDR1 reads MGHDK; CDR2 reads SYGVNS. This CDR3 is 14 amino acids long. V lost 2 bases to trimming and J lost 5 bases, with 10 bases between them. The CDR3 DNA follows: TGTGCCAGCAGTGAAGGGTCAGGCCATCAGCCCCAGCATTTT. It codes for CASSEGSGHQPQHF.

The gene calls are TRBV2 and TRBJ2-2; 9 bases are shared with TRBD2. The V gene end was trimmed by 8 bases and the J gene end by 3 bases; junction bases not matched to a gene: 7. Per the germline V gene, CDR1 is SNHLY and CDR2 is FYNNEI. The CDR3 extends over 15 amino acids. Here the CDR3 reads CASWGTSRDTGELFF. CDR3 bases: TGTGCCAGCTGGGGGACTAGCAGGGACACCGGGGAGCTGTTTTTT.

This clone was seen a handful of times. The V call is TRBV9, the J call TRBJ2-5; D is uncertain. Trimming removed 3 bases from V and 4 bases from J, with 13 bases in between. The CDR3 runs to 14 residues. Germline values: CDR1 SGDLS, CDR2 YYNGEE. CDR3 loop: CASSGAQLGETQYF. The DNA of the CDR3 is TGTGCCAGCAGCGGGGCCCAATTAGGAGAGACCCAGTACTTC.

CDR3 loop: CASSLGYAGASDGYTF. The CDR3 DNA follows: TGTGCCAGCAGCTTAGGGTACGCGGGGGCTTCAGATGGCTACACCTTC. The chain uses TRBV7-6 and TRBJ1-2; maybe TRBD1 (6 bases). Germline V gives CDR1 SGHVS, CDR2 FNYEAQ. Between the trimmed V and J ends, which lost 1 base and 6 bases, there was a span of 18 bases. The CDR3 is 16 residues long.

The chain couples TRBV6-5 to TRBJ1-3, with 7 bases fitting TRBD1. The CDR3 sequence is 14 residues long. CDR1 MNHEY and CDR2 SVGAGI come from the germline V gene. V trimming: 6 bases; J trimming: 4 bases; junction bases outside the gene matches: 6. The CDR3 nucleotides are TGTGCCAGCAGCGAGACAGGGTGGGGAAACACCATATATTTT. Amino acid sequence: CASSETGWGNTIYF.

This chain joins TRBV4-1 and TRBJ2-1; TRBD2 aligns across 10 bases. The CDR3 runs to 20 residues. The trim removed 0 bases at V and 5 bases at J, leaving 16 bases unmatched. The germline V gene encodes CDR1 MGHRA and CDR2 YSYEKL. CDR3 protein: CASSQEGTEILAGVDNEQFF. The DNA of the CDR3 is TGCGCCAGCAGCCAAGAAGGGACCGAGATCCTAGCGGGAGTCGACAATGAGCAGTTCTTC.

This chain connects TRBV2 to TRBJ2-7; the D is unclear. The length of the CDR3 is 13 residues. Germline CDR1 and CDR2: SNHLY and FYNNEI. V was cut by 7 bases and J by 5 bases, with 15 bases left in between. The CDR3 sequence is CASTPPELHEQYF. The CDR3 DNA reads as TGTGCCAGCACTCCCCCGGAGTTACACGAGCAGTACTTC.

The rearrangement uses TRBV28 and TRBJ1-5; TRBD1 agrees at 7 bases. Germline CDR1 reads MDHEN; CDR2 reads SYDVKM. J gave up 7 bases and V 8 bases, and 8 bases lay outside the gene matches. The CDR3 contains 13 residues. The CDR3 is CASREGGGQPQHF. The CDR3, as DNA: TGTGCCAGCCGGGAGGGAGGGGGCCAGCCCCAGCATTTT.

The chain has TRBV11-2 and TRBJ2-3; 10 nucleotides match TRBD2. The CDR3 sequence is 17 residues long. Unmatched junction bases numbered 5, after V lost 0 bases and J lost 2 bases. In germline, CDR1 is SGHAT, CDR2 FQNNGV. Written as DNA, the CDR3 is TGTGCCAGCAGCTTAGACATAGCGGGAGGCATCACAGATACGCAGTATTTT. It translates to CASSLDIAGGITDTQYF.

This clone was detected only a few times. This chain connects TRBV6-5 to TRBJ1-2, with TRBD1 identical over 7 bases. CDR1 and CDR2 (germline): MNHEY, SVGAGI. The CDR3 totals 13 residues. Trimming took 6 bases from V and 8 from J; bases not matched to a gene: 9. The CDR3 protein is CASSLNRGIGYTF. CDR3 sequence (DNA): TGTGCCAGCAGCCTAAACAGGGGAATAGGCTACACCTTC.

The chain has TRBV5-4 and TRBJ2-5; D not certain. V lost 5 bases, J lost 4 bases, and 21 bases lay in between. CDR1 and CDR2 from the germline V gene are SGHNT and YYREEE (reference sequence). The CDR3 covers 16 residues. The CDR3 DNA sequence: TGTGCCAGCAGAGAGGCATTCAGCACGGGTATAGAGACCCAGTACTTC. Protein: CASREAFSTGIETQYF.

The J gene is TRBJ1-4, the V gene TRBV6-5, with a possible D match to TRBD1 (5 bases). Trimming pared 0 bases from V and 8 bases from J, leaving 10 bases between. The CDR3 covers 14 residues. The germline V gene has CDR1 MNHEY and CDR2 SVGAGI. The CDR3 DNA reads TGTGCCAGCAGTTACTCTCAGCGGGGCGAAAAACTGTTTTTT. Encoded protein: CASSYSQRGEKLFF.

This chain uses TRBV28 with TRBJ2-4; TRBD2 is a possible D gene (5 bases). The CDR3 has 17 amino acids. Trimming cost V 3 bases and J 2 bases, with 17 bases left between them. Germline CDR1 is MDHEN and CDR2 is SYDVKM. The DNA for the CDR3 is TGTGCCAGCAGTTTGGGCTCGTTCGGGGAACCCAAAAACATTCAGTACTTC. It codes for CASSLGSFGEPKNIQYF.

The chain uses TRBV6-6 and TRBJ2-5; 13 bases fit TRBD2. The CDR3 has 14 residues. The germline CDR1 and CDR2 sequences are MNHNY and SVGAGI (reference sequence). V shed 5 bases, J shed 11 bases, and the junction held 8 bases outside the gene matches. As DNA, the CDR3 is TGTGCCAGCAGTCGGACTAGCGGGAGAGAAGAGCAGTACTTC. This codes for CASSRTSGREEQYF.

This clone occurred a few times. V gene TRBV2 combines with J gene TRBJ1-5; tentative D call: TRBD1 (6 bases). The germline V gene has CDR1 SNHLY and CDR2 FYNNEI. The length of the CDR3 is 13 residues. Trimming left V 7 bases short and J 7 bases short, with 14 bases between. The CDR3 loop reads CASTPTGVQPQHF. CDR3 bases: TGTGCCAGCACTCCGACAGGAGTCCAGCCCCAGCATTTT.

This chain joins TRBV9 and TRBJ2-5; D might be TRBD2 (5 bases). The length of the CDR3 is 15 residues. Germline-derived CDR1 and CDR2 are SGDLS and YYNGEE. V was cut by 4 bases and J by 1 base, with 14 bases left in between. DNA for the CDR3: TGTGCCAGCAGCCCAACGGGGTGGGTCCAAGAGACCCAGTACTTC. It translates to CASSPTGWVQETQYF. Supplemented by reference TRBV9 and TRBJ2-5, the full variable domain reads DSGVTQTPKHLITATGQRVTLRCSPRSGDLSVYWYQQSLDQGLQFLIQYYNGEERAKGNILERFSAQQFPDLHSELNLSSLELGDSALYFCASSPTGWVQETQYFGPGTRLLVL.

The rearrangement uses TRBV29-1 and TRBJ1-2; D perhaps matches TRBD1 (5 bases). The V end was cut by 5 bases, the J end by 4 bases, with 11 bases between. The CDR3 is 12 residues long. Germline CDR1 reads SQVTM; CDR2 reads ANQGSEA. The CDR3 DNA reads as TGCAGCGTTAGGTCACAGGCCTATGGCTACACCTTC. Its translation is CSVRSQAYGYTF. The whole variable domain, remainder taken from reference TRBV29-1 and TRBJ1-2, is SAVISQKPSRDICQRGTSLTIQCQVDSQVTMMFWYRQQPGQSLTLIATANQGSEATYESGFVIDKFPISRPNLTFSTLTVSNMSPEDSSIYLCSVRSQAYGYTFGSGTRLTVV.

The CDR3 loop reads CASSLHVGPNYGYTF. In nucleotides, the CDR3 is TGTGCCAGCAGCTTACACGTGGGCCCTAACTATGGCTACACCTTC. J is TRBJ1-2 and V is TRBV11-2; no clear D gene. This CDR3 spans 15 amino acids. V lost 2 bases and J 0 bases, leaving 10 bases between the germline ends. Germline values: CDR1 SGHAT, CDR2 FQNNGV.

This sequence joins TRBV5-6 and TRBJ2-3; 7 bases map to TRBD1. CDR3 length: 16 residues. The germline CDR1 and CDR2 sequences are SGHDT and YYEEEE. The trim removed 4 bases at V and 2 bases at J, leaving 10 bases unmatched. CDR3 nucleotide sequence: TGTGCCAGCAGCATCTACAGGGGACCTACCACAGATACGCAGTATTTT. Translation gives CASSIYRGPTTDTQYF.

V gene TRBV2 combines with J gene TRBJ2-7; the match to TRBD1 covers 7 bases. Looked up from germline, CDR1 is SNHLY and CDR2 is FYNNEI. The CDR3 length is 13 residues. The junction had 6 bases not matched to a gene; V was cut back by 6 bases and J by 4 bases. The CDR3 DNA follows: TGTGCCAGCAGGGACAGGCTGGGGTACGAGCAGTACTTC. Protein sequence: CASRDRLGYEQYF.

The V gene is TRBV9, the J gene TRBJ2-1, with 11 bases matching TRBD2. Per germline, CDR1 SGDLS and CDR2 YYNGEE. There are 16 residues in the CDR3. Losses at the gene ends were 0 bases for V and 6 bases for J; bases not matched to a gene: 5. The CDR3 nucleotides are TGTGCCAGCAGCGTAGGTAGCGGGAGGGCCTTCAATGAGCAGTTCTTC. Amino acid sequence: CASSVGSGRAFNEQFF.

The chain has TRBV6-5 and TRBJ2-7; D call uncertain. The germline V gene has CDR1 MNHEY and CDR2 SVGAGI. V was pared by 4 bases and J by 1 base, with 8 bases between. The CDR3 is 13 amino acids. The CDR3 region has the DNA TGTGCCAGCAGTTTGTTCGGGTCCTACGAGCAGTACTTC. It encodes CASSLFGSYEQYF.

The V call is TRBV5-4, the J call TRBJ2-1; TRBD2 matches at 7 bases. The CDR3 has 16 amino acids. Looked up from germline, CDR1 is SGHNT and CDR2 is YYREEE (reference sequence). V gave up 2 bases and J gave up 2 bases; unmatched junction bases: 7. CDR3 DNA sequence: TGTGCCAGCAGCTTTGGTCGGGAGGCCCCCTACAATGAGCAGTTCTTC. Translation: CASSFGREAPYNEQFF. Full variable domain (remainder filled in from reference TRBV5-4 and TRBJ2-1): ETGVTQSPTHLIKTRGQQVTLRCSSQSGHNTVSWYQQALGQGPQFIFQYYREEENGRGNFPPRFSGLQFPNYSSELNVNALELDDSALYLCASSFGREAPYNEQFFGPGTRLTVL.

This sequence joins TRBV30 and TRBJ2-1; a possible D gene is TRBD1 (5 bases). Trimming removed 3 bases from V and 0 bases from J, with 15 bases in between. The germline CDR1 and CDR2 sequences are GTSNPN and SVGIG (reference sequence). CDR3 length equals 16 residues. In DNA, the CDR3 is TGTGCCTGGAGAGACAGACATCGGAGCTCCTACAATGAGCAGTTCTTC. Its translation is CAWRDRHRSSYNEQFF.

V is TRBV6-5 and J is TRBJ2-7; D is unclear. Between the trimmed V and J ends, which lost 5 bases and 5 bases, there was a span of 13 bases. Germline CDR1 is MNHEY and CDR2 is SVGAGI. The CDR3 runs to 13 residues. CDR3 sequence: CASSPSLVNEQYF. CDR3 in DNA: TGTGCCAGCAGTCCCAGCCTAGTAAACGAGCAGTACTTC.

This clone was found a few times. The chain recombines TRBV29-1 with TRBJ2-1; D gene unclear. V lost 4 bases and J 8 bases, leaving 6 bases between the germline ends. Germline V gene data show CDR1 as SQVTM and CDR2 as ANQGSEA. This CDR3 comprises 10 residues. The CDR3 is CSVGQYEQFF. The CDR3 coding sequence is TGCAGCGTTGGGCAGTATGAGCAGTTCTTC.